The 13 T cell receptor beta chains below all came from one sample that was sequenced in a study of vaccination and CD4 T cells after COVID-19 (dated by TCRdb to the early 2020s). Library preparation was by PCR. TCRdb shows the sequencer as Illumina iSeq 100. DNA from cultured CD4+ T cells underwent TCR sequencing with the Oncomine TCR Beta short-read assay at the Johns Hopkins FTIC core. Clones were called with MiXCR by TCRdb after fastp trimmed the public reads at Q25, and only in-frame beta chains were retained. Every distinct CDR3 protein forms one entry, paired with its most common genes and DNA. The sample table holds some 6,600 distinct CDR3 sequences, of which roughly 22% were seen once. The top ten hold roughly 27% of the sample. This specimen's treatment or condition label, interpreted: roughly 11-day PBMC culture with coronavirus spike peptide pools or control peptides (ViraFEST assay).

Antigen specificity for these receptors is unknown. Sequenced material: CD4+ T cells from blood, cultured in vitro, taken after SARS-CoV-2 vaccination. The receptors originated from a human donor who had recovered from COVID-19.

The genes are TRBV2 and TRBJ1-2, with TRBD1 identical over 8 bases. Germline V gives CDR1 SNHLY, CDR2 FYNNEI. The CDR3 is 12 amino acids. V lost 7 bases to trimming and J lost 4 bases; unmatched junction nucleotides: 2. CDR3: CASTGGPYGYTF. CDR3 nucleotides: TGTGCCAGCACAGGGGGCCCCTATGGCTACACCTTC.

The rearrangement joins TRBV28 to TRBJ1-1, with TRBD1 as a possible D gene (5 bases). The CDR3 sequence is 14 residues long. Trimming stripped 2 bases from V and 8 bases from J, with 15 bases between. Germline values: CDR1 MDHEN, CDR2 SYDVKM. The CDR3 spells CASSLPLERGEAFF. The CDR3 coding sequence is TGTGCCAGCAGTTTACCCCTCGAGCGGGGGGAAGCTTTCTTT.

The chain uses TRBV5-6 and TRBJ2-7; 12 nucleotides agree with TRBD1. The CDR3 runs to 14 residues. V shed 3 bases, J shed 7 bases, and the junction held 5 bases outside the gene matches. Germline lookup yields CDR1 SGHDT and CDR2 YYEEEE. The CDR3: CASSWGQGAREQYF. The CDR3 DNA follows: TGTGCCAGCAGCTGGGGACAGGGGGCGCGGGAGCAGTACTTC.

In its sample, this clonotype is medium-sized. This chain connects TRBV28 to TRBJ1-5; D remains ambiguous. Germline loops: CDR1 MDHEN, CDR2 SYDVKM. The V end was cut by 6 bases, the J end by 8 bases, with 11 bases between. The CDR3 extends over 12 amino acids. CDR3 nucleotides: TGTGCCAGCAGCCCCTCCCACAAGCCCCAGCATTTT. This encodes CASSPSHKPQHF.

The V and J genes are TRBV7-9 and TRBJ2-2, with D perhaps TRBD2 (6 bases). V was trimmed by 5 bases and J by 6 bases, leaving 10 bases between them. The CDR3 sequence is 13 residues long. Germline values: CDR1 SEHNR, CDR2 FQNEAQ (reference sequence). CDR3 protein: CASSRSGAGELFF. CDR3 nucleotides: TGTGCCAGCAGCCGGTCGGGGGCCGGGGAGCTGTTTTTT. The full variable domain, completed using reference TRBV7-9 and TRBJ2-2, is DTGVSQNPRHKITKRGQNVTFRCDPISEHNRLYWYRQTLGQGPEFLTYFQNEAQLEKSRLLSDRFSAERPKGSFSTLEIQRTEQGDSAMYLCASSRSGAGELFFGEGSRLTVL.

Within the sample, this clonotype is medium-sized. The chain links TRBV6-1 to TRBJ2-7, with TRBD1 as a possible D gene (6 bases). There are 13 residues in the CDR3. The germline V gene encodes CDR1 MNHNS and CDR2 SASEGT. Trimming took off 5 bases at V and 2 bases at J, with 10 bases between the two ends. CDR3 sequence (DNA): TGTGCCAGCAGTAGACAGGTGACCTACGAGCAGTACTTC. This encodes CASSRQVTYEQYF.

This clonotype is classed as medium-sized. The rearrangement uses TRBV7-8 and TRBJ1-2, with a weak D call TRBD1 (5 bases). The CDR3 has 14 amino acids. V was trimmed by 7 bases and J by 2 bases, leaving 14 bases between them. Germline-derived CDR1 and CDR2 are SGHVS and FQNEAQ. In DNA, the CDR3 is TGTGCCAGCAATAGGGGACCAGGGAACTATGGCTACACCTTC. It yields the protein CASNRGPGNYGYTF.

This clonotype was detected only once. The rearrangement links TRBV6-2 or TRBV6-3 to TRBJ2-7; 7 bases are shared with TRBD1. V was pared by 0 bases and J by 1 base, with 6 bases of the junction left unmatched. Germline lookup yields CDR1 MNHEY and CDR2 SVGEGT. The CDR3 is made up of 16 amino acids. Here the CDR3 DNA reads TGTGCCAGCAGTTACTCGATGACAGGGAGATCCTACGAGCAGTACTTC. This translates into CASSYSMTGRSYEQYF.

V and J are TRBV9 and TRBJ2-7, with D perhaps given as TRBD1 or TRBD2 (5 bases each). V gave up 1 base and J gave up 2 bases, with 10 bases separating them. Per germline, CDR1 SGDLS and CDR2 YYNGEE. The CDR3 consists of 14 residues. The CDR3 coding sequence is TGTGCCAGCAGCGTATCCGGGGCGGCCTACGAGCAGTACTTC. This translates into CASSVSGAAYEQYF.

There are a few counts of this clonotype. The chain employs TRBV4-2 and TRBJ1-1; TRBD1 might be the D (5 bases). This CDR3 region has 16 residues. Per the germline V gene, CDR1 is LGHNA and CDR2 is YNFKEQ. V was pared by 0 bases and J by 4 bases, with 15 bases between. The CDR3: CASSQEGTGPLTEAFF. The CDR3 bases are TGTGCCAGCAGCCAAGAGGGAACGGGACCCCTCACTGAAGCTTTCTTT.

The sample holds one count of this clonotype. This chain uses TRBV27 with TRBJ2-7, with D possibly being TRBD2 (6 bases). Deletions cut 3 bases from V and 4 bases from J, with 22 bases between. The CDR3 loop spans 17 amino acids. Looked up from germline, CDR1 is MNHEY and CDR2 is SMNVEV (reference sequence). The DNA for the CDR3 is TGTGCCAGCAGTTTTTCCGCCTTACCGGACGGGAGTTACGAGCAGTACTTC. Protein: CASSFSALPDGSYEQYF.

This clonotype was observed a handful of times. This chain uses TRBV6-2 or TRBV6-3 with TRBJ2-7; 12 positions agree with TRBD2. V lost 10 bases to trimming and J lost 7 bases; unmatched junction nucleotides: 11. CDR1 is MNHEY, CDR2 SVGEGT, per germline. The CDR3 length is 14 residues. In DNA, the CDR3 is TGTGCCACCGACGGACTAGCGGGGACTCGTGAGCAGTACTTC. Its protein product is CATDGLAGTREQYF.

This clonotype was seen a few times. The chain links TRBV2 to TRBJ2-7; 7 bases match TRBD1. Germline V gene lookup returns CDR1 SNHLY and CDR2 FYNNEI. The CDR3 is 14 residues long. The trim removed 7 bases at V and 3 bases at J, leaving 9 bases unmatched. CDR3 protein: CASNPLGGDYEQYF. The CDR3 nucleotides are TGTGCCAGCAATCCTCTAGGGGGCGACTACGAGCAGTACTTC. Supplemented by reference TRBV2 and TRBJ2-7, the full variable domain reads EPEVTQTPSHQVTQMGQEVILRCVPISNHLYFYWYRQILGQKVEFLVSFYNNEISEKSEIFDDQFSVERPDGSNFTLKIRSTKLEDSAMYFCASNPLGGDYEQYFGPGTRLTVT.